Shown below are 5 T cell receptor beta chains from a single sample sequenced in a study of T cell responses to AZD1222 COVID-19 vaccine. Here immunoSEQ multiplex PCR was the method, and the copy in TCRdb shows in-frame clones only, minus some. The sample contains approximately 150,000 clones, more than 90% of which appear only once. Here the sequenced sample was peripheral blood, taken on day 0 of AZD1222 vaccination. These receptors originate from an adult in good health.

This clone came up once. This sequence joins TRBV2 and TRBJ2-1; a weak D match, TRBD2 (6 bases). Deletions cut 5 bases from V and 13 bases from J, with 24 bases between. Germline assignment: CDR1 SNHLY and CDR2 FYNNEI. This CDR3 region has 15 residues. CDR3 region: CASSQPPDYTMSQFF. As DNA, the CDR3 is TGTGCCAGCAGTCAGCCCCCGGACTATACAATGAGTCAGTTCTTC.

This chain's CDR3 is CASSGRATEAFF. The CDR3 coding sequence is TGTGCCAGCAGTGGCAGGGCCACTGAAGCTTTCTTT. The rearrangement joins TRBV28 to TRBJ1-1; TRBD1 might be the D (5 bases). Germline CDR1 and CDR2: MDHEN and SYDVKM. Trimming left V 5 bases short and J 4 bases short, with 8 bases between. The CDR3 totals 12 residues.

Of note for this clone: Other DNA sequences in this specimen translate into the identical CDR3. The rearrangement links TRBV7-2 to TRBJ1-5, with D perhaps matching TRBD1 (6 bases). Trimming removed 2 bases from V and 6 bases from J, with 8 bases in between. Looked up from germline, CDR1 is SGHTA and CDR2 is FQGNSA. The CDR3 is made up of 13 amino acids. As DNA, the CDR3 is TGTGCCAGCAGCTTATCGGGGGCTCAGCCCCAGCATTTT. Encoded protein: CASSLSGAQPQHF.

The J gene is TRBJ2-5, the V gene TRBV7-7; TRBD2 matches at 9 bases. J gave up 5 bases and V 5 bases, and 12 bases lay outside the gene matches. Germline V gene data show CDR1 as SSHAT and CDR2 as FNYEAQ (reference sequence). CDR3 length: 16 residues. CDR3 region: CASSASAAGGEETQYF. The CDR3 coding sequence is TGTGCCAGCAGCGCCTCGGCAGCGGGAGGCGAGGAGACCCAGTACTTC. The variable domain in full, with the rest retrieved from reference TRBV7-7 and TRBJ2-5, is GAGVSQSPRYKVTKRGQDVTLRCDPISSHATLYWYQQALGQGPEFLTYFNYEAQPDKSGLPSDRFSAERPEGSISTLTIQRTEQRDSAMYRCASSASAAGGEETQYFGPGTRLLVL.

V and J are TRBV27 and TRBJ1-4, with a weak D call TRBD1 (5 bases). This CDR3 contains 15 residues. Germline loops: CDR1 MNHEY, CDR2 SMNVEV (reference sequence). Trimming pared 5 bases from V and 3 bases from J, leaving 13 bases between. CDR3 loop: CASSTRQTSNEKLFF. DNA for the CDR3: TGTGCCAGCAGTACACGACAGACTTCTAATGAAAAACTGTTTTTT.